The 10 T cell receptor beta chains below all came from one sample that was sequenced in a study of blood T cell repertoires in COVID-19. Clones were read by immunoSEQ multiplex PCR, and TCRdb kept only the in-frame ones, dropping some. Of more than 200,000 clones in the sample, roughly 80% are singletons; the top ten hold around 3.6%. Sequencing was done on a sample of peripheral blood. These receptors came from a woman in her thirties or forties with active or convalescent COVID-19.

V and J are TRBV7-9 and TRBJ1-1; 12 nucleotides line up with TRBD1. The germline gives CDR1 SEHNR, CDR2 FQNEAQ (reference sequence). After removal of 4 bases from V and 0 bases from J, the junction contained 9 bases not matched to a gene. The CDR3 spans 18 residues. CDR3 loop: CASSSNRDRGPLNTEAFF. The CDR3 coding sequence is TGTGCCAGCAGCTCGAACCGGGACAGGGGGCCTTTGAACACTGAAGCTTTCTTT.

The chain employs TRBV4-1 and TRBJ1-1; no clear D gene. Trimming took off 5 bases at V and 1 base at J, with 8 bases between the two ends. The CDR3 spans 13 residues. Germline V gene sequence: CDR1 MGHRA, CDR2 YSYEKL. CDR3 sequence: CASSNQWNTEAFF. The CDR3, as DNA: TGCGCCAGCAGCAACCAGTGGAACACTGAAGCTTTCTTT.

The genes are TRBV4-1 and TRBJ2-1; possible D gene TRBD2, 5 bases. Germline CDR1 MGHRA, CDR2 YSYEKL. The V end was cut by 1 base, the J end by 7 bases, with 11 bases between. The CDR3 loop spans 14 amino acids. The CDR3 nucleotides are TGCGCCAGCAGCCAAGGAGGAGGAACGAATGAGCAGTTCTTC. Its protein product is CASSQGGGTNEQFF.

The V call is TRBV5-1, the J call TRBJ1-1; the match to TRBD1 covers 10 bases. V shed 2 bases and J 0 bases; nucleotides not matched to a gene: 4. CDR3 length: 16 residues. The germline V gene has CDR1 SGHRS and CDR2 YFSETQ. Here the CDR3 reads CASSLGQGVMNTEAFF. The CDR3, as DNA: TGCGCCAGCAGCTTAGGACAGGGGGTCATGAACACTGAAGCTTTCTTT.

The chain is built from TRBV7-3 and TRBJ2-2, with 8 positions matching TRBD1. The CDR3 spans 16 residues. Germline V lookup: CDR1 SGHTA, CDR2 FQGTGA. The ends lost 3 bases at V and 0 bases at J; junction bases unmatched: 3. This CDR3 is CASSFTGGPNTGELFF. In DNA form, the CDR3 reads TGTGCCAGCAGCTTTACAGGGGGACCGAACACCGGGGAGCTGTTTTTT. The full variable domain, its missing parts supplied by reference TRBV7-3 and TRBJ2-2, is GAGVSQTPSNKVTEKGKYVELRCDPISGHTALYWYRQSLGQGPEFLIYFQGTGAADDSGLPNDRFFAVRPEGSVSTLKIQRTERGDSAVYLCASSFTGGPNTGELFFGEGSRLTVL.

This sequence joins TRBV5-4 and TRBJ1-2; D not certain. Trimming pared 0 bases from V and 6 bases from J, leaving 12 bases between. The germline CDR1 and CDR2 sequences are SGHNT and YYREEE (reference sequence). This CDR3 has 14 amino acids. The CDR3 DNA reads as TGTGCCAGCAGCTTGGATGTTACGGTCCATGGCTACACCTTC. Translating it yields CASSLDVTVHGYTF.

The chain joins TRBV30 to TRBJ2-3; possible D gene TRBD2, 7 bases. Germline V gene data show CDR1 as GTSNPN and CDR2 as SVGIG (reference sequence). This CDR3 has 12 residues. The V end lost 0 bases, the J end lost 13 bases, and 14 bases lay between the germline ends. Here the CDR3 reads CAWSVGGAAEYF. CDR3 nucleotides: TGTGCCTGGAGTGTAGGGGGGGCTGCGGAGTATTTT. Filled out from reference TRBV30 and TRBJ2-3, the complete variable domain reads SQTIHQWPATLVQPVGSPLSLECTVEGTSNPNLYWYRQAAGRGLQLLFYSVGIGQISSEVPQNLSASRPQDRQFILSSKKLLLSDSGFYLCAWSVGGAAEYFGPGTRLTVL.

The rearrangement uses TRBV4-1 and TRBJ2-3; 14 bases match TRBD2. CDR1 MGHRA and CDR2 YSYEKL come from the germline V gene. The length of the CDR3 is 17 residues. Losses at the gene ends were 2 bases for V and 4 bases for J; bases not matched to a gene: 5. The CDR3 nucleotides are TGCGCCAGCAGCCAAAAGACTAGCGGGGGGGCCCCAGATACGCAGTATTTT. Translating gives CASSQKTSGGAPDTQYF.

This clone was detected once. The rearrangement joins TRBV25-1 to TRBJ2-7; 9 nucleotides align to TRBD1. CDR1 and CDR2 from the germline V gene are MGHDK and SYGVNS. With V trimmed by 0 bases and J by 4 bases, 7 bases remained unmatched. The CDR3 sequence is 16 residues long. CDR3 DNA: TGTGCCAGCAGTGAATATCCCCCGACAGGGGGGTACGAGCAGTACGTC. Protein product: CASSEYPPTGGYEQYV.

The CDR3 sequence is CASSGTGEYNEQFF. DNA for the CDR3: TGCGCCAGCAGTGGGACAGGGGAATACAATGAGCAGTTCTTC. The chain recombines TRBV5-1 with TRBJ2-1; 10 positions match TRBD1. The ends lost 5 bases at V and 4 bases at J; junction bases unmatched: 3. The CDR3 consists of 14 residues. Germline values: CDR1 SGHRS, CDR2 YFSETQ.